This TCR beta chain was identified in a study of blood T cell repertoires in COVID-19. Background on the study: Some COVID-19 samples were acute and others convalescent; all came from the United States, Italy and Spain. T cells, B-cell-depleted T cells, or PBMCs supplied cDNA or gDNA.

Methods used by the authors: Amplification of reference gene primers provided the estimated nucleated cell counts. Profiled with immunoSEQ multiplex PCR; TCRdb holds only in-frame clones, not every one. V and J calls and clone size are as listed in that table; D and trimming were resolved from the DNA. The data show about 260,000 clones, with over 80% seen just once and 3.7% held by the top ten. Germline CDR1 reads MNHNY; CDR2 reads SVGAGI (reference sequence). This CDR3 has 15 residues. V lost 6 bases, J lost 6 bases, and 3 bases stayed unmatched. This clone was recorded once. The source is a woman in her forties with acute or convalescent COVID-19. V gene TRBV6-6 combines with J gene TRBJ2-1, with 15 bases aligning to TRBD2. Material for sequencing was peripheral blood. The CDR3 spells CASRRTSGGANEQFF. The CDR3 DNA follows: TGTGCCAGCAGACGGACTAGCGGGGGGGCCAATGAGCAGTTCTTC.